This T cell receptor (beta chain) was sequenced during a study of long-term antiretroviral therapy in people with HIV. Looking at the study overall: Specimens dating back about a decade before the 2015 immediate-ART recommendation are the oldest included. Regarding the study as a whole: Among HIV repertoires, CDR3 length ranges were narrower than those of controls.

Researchers ran immunoSEQ v3.0 at survey level. Target depth was roughly 35,000-50,000 T-cell genomes per sample. Repertoires were generated with immunoSEQ multiplex PCR, while TCRdb's copy carries only in-frame clones and drops some. The sample has 30,000 to 35,000 clones, around 97% seen once; the top ten hold about 2.9%. A remark on this clone: What it binds is not known.

This CDR3 has 17 amino acids. Trimming removed 3 bases from V and 0 bases from J; junction bases left unmatched: 7. CDR1 is LNHNV and CDR2 is YYDKDF in the germline V gene (reference sequence). This chain joins TRBV15 and TRBJ2-2; TRBD2 aligns across 7 bases. This sample comprised unsorted PBMCs, obtained 6.9 years after starting antiretroviral therapy. The TCR sequence derives from a man between 25 and 39 years old with HIV. CDR3: CATSRGSGVTNTGELFF. In DNA, the CDR3 is TGTGCCACCAGCAGGGGGAGCGGGGTTACGAACACCGGGGAGCTGTTTTTT.